These T cell receptor beta chains were read from a single sample in a study of T-cell reconstitution after alpha-beta-depleted transplantation in children. TCRdb reanalysed the PCR reads using MiXCR and keeps one entry per CDR3 protein. This sample yields fewer than 700,000 distinct CDR3 sequences, of which 10% to 15% are seen a single time; roughly 2.3% belongs to the top ten. The material was PBMCs, mostly from graft donor cells, obtained 360 days after TCRalphabeta/CD19-depleted stem cell transplant. These receptors were obtained from a male patient between 10 and 17 years old who had a stem cell transplant for acute myeloid leukemia, so the T cells may come from the graft donor. Each CDR3 is given without its conserved first and last residue.

j_call: TRBJ2-7; v_call: TRBV7-8; cdr3_aa: ASSFLGLADLAEQY
j_call: TRBJ2-1; v_call: TRBV19; cdr3_aa: ASRPRTANEQF
j_call: TRBJ2-7; v_call: TRBV28; cdr3_aa: ASSLRYWTSGRYYEQY
j_call: TRBJ1-3; v_call: TRBV29-1; cdr3_aa: SVVGGGYSGNTIY
j_call: TRBJ2-7; v_call: TRBV20-1; cdr3_aa: SARDPESHSYEQY
j_call: TRBJ2-1; v_call: TRBV20-1; cdr3_aa: SARDGLLMGNEQF
j_call: TRBJ2-1; v_call: TRBV20-1; cdr3_aa: SKEGLAGDLTYNEQF
j_call: TRBJ2-1; v_call: TRBV7-8; cdr3_aa: ASSLGHWYNEQF
j_call: TRBJ2-5; v_call: TRBV7-6; cdr3_aa: ASSLGNTGQETQY
j_call: TRBJ1-1; v_call: TRBV20-1; cdr3_aa: SALGTGVFLNTEAF
j_call: TRBJ1-1; v_call: TRBV28; cdr3_aa: ASSLSGTVNTEAF
j_call: TRBJ2-3; v_call: TRBV20-1; cdr3_aa: SEPNGDTQY
j_call: TRBJ2-7; v_call: TRBV5-6; cdr3_aa: ASSFGLAGVRGEQY
j_call: TRBJ1-5; v_call: TRBV2; cdr3_aa: ASSEDRGDGNQPQH
j_call: TRBJ2-7; v_call: TRBV7-2; cdr3_aa: ASSLEGGGYEQY
j_call: TRBJ1-2; v_call: TRBV30; cdr3_aa: AWSVDIDYGYT
j_call: TRBJ2-7; v_call: TRBV21-1; cdr3_aa: ATRQPGTSYPFCYEQY
j_call: TRBJ2-7; v_call: TRBV25-1; cdr3_aa: ASSWDLFYGEQY
j_call: TRBJ1-5; v_call: TRBV6-5; cdr3_aa: ASSLQSNQPQH
j_call: TRBJ2-3; v_call: TRBV2; cdr3_aa: TISLVFRTSGRGTDTQY
j_call: TRBJ2-7; v_call: TRBV12-3/TRBV12-4; cdr3_aa: ASGLGQASYEQY
j_call: TRBJ2-2; v_call: TRBV29-1; cdr3_aa: SARRGSLPAIGELF
j_call: TRBJ1-2; v_call: TRBV5-1; cdr3_aa: ASSGAGAYGYT